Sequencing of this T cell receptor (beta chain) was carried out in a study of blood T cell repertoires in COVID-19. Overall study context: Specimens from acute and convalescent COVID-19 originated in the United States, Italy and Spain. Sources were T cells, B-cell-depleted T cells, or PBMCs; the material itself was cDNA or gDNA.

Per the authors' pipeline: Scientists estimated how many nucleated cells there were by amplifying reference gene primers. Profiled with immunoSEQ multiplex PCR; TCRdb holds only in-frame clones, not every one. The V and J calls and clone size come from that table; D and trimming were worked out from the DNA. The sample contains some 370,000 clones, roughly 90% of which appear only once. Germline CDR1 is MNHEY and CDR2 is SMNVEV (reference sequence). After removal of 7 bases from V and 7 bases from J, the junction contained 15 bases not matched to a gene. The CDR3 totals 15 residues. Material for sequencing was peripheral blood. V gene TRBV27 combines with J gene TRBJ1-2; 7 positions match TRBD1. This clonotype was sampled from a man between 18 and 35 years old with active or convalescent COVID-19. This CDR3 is CASTSTGKGEAGYTF. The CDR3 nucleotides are TGTGCCAGCACATCGACAGGGAAGGGTGAGGCTGGCTACACCTTC.